This T cell receptor beta chain was retrieved from a study of cytomegalovirus exposure and HLA in healthy donors. General study findings and limits: In a later analysis, a missense DCLRE1C variant was linked to TCR beta V- and J-gene trimming.

This clone was detected only a few times. Its target is unknown. Per germline, CDR1 LNHNV and CDR2 YYDKDF (reference sequence). CDR3 length: 16 residues. V was pared by 0 bases and J by 3 bases, with 14 bases between. This PCR relied on a set of 60 Vbeta primers and 13 Jbeta primers. Produced via immunoSEQ multiplex PCR; TCRdb's table is partial and in-frame only. The sample includes some 120,000 clones, roughly 74% of them seen just once. The sequencing input was PBMCs. The chain is built from TRBV15 and TRBJ1-2; a possible D gene is TRBD1 (6 bases). The sequence was obtained from a man aged 35 to 55 in good health and CMV-seropositive. Here the CDR3 reads CATSRDRQGSDYGYTF. The CDR3 DNA reads as TGTGCCACCAGCAGAGATCGGCAGGGGAGCGACTATGGCTACACCTTC.